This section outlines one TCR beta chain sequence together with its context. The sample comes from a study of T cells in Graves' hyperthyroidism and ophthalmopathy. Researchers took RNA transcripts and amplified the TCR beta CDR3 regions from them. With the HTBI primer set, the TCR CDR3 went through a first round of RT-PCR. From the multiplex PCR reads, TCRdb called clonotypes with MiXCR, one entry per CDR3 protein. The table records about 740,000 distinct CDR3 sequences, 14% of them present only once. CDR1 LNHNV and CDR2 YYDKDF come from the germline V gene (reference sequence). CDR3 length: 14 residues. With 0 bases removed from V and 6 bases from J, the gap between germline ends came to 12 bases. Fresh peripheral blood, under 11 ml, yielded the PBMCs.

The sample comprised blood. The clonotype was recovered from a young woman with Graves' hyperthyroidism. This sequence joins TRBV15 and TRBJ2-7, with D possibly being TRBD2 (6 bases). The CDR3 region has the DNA TGTGCCACCAGCAGAGACGGGAGCGGTGGCGAGCAGTACTTC. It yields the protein CATSRDGSGGEQYF. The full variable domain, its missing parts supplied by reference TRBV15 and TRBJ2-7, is DAMVIQNPRYQVTQFGKPVTLSCSQTLNHNVMYWYQQKSSQAPKLLFHYYDKDFNNEADTPDNFQSRRPNTSFCFLDIRSPGLGDTAMYLCATSRDGSGGEQYFGPGTRLTVT.